Listed below are T cell receptor beta chains from one sample, sequenced in a study of shared clonotypes between healthy human individuals. Here immunoSEQ multiplex PCR was the method, and the copy in TCRdb shows in-frame clones only, minus some. The sample includes roughly 2,300,000 clones, 85% to 95% of them seen just once. Sequencing was performed on naive CD4+ T cells from PBMCs. These receptors were collected from a young man in good health. Some clones in this sample may be carry-over from other donors' samples. CDR3s include the opening cysteine and the closing phenylalanine or tryptophan. D genes are given only for firm matches. Expanded clones get a size class; other rows say once, few or many, or leave the size out.

d_gene: NA
j_gene: TRBJ2-2
v_gene: TRBV5-4
abundance: NA
CDR3aa: CASSRDRPGELFF
CDR3nt: TGTGCCAGCAGCCGAGACAGGCCCGGGGAGCTGTTTTTT

d_gene: TRBD1
j_gene: TRBJ2-2
v_gene: TRBV6-1
abundance: NA
CDR3aa: CASSDRQGSNTGELFF
CDR3nt: TGTGCCAGCAGTGATAGACAGGGTTCGAACACCGGGGAGCTGTTTTTT

d_gene: NA
j_gene: TRBJ1-2
v_gene: TRBV5-6
abundance: once
CDR3aa: CASSFLYGYTF
CDR3nt: TGTGCCAGCAGCTTCTTGTATGGCTACACCTTC

d_gene: NA
j_gene: TRBJ2-1
v_gene: TRBV18
abundance: NA
CDR3aa: CASSPLASYNEQFF
CDR3nt: TGTGCCAGCTCACCACTGGCCTCCTACAATGAGCAGTTCTTC

d_gene: TRBD1
j_gene: TRBJ2-7
v_gene: TRBV10-1
abundance: NA
CDR3aa: CASSRDRGHYEQYF
CDR3nt: TGCGCCAGCAGTAGGGACAGGGGGCACTACGAGCAGTACTTC

d_gene: TRBD1
j_gene: TRBJ1-3
v_gene: TRBV25-1
abundance: NA
CDR3aa: CASSDDRGAGNTIYF
CDR3nt: TGTGCCAGCAGCGACGACAGGGGTGCAGGAAACACCATATATTTT

d_gene: NA
j_gene: TRBJ2-2
v_gene: TRBV11-1
abundance: NA
CDR3aa: CASSPEAPAGGPGELFF
CDR3nt: TGTGCCAGCAGCCCGGAGGCTCCCGCCGGTGGTCCCGGGGAGCTGTTTTTT

d_gene: TRBD1
j_gene: TRBJ2-1
v_gene: TRBV28
abundance: NA
CDR3aa: CASSLVGPQGNEQFF
CDR3nt: TGTGCCAGCAGTTTGGTGGGTCCACAGGGGAATGAGCAGTTCTTC

d_gene: TRBD2
j_gene: TRBJ2-1
v_gene: TRBV28
abundance: NA
CDR3aa: CASSSPGGSYNEQFF
CDR3nt: TGTGCCAGCAGTTCCCCGGGAGGTTCCTACAATGAGCAGTTCTTC

d_gene: NA
j_gene: TRBJ1-1
v_gene: TRBV9
abundance: NA
CDR3aa: CASSLDISNTEAFF
CDR3nt: TGTGCCAGCTCCCTGGACATATCGAACACTGAAGCTTTCTTT

d_gene: NA
j_gene: TRBJ2-5
v_gene: TRBV7-2
abundance: NA
CDR3aa: CASSSRGGHETQYF
CDR3nt: TGTGCCAGCAGCAGCAGGGGAGGACATGAGACCCAGTACTTC

d_gene: NA
j_gene: TRBJ2-4
v_gene: TRBV11-2
abundance: once
CDR3aa: CASSLDLGNIQYF
CDR3nt: TGTGCCAGCAGCTTAGATTTAGGGAACATTCAGTACTTC

d_gene: NA
j_gene: TRBJ2-6
v_gene: TRBV7-3
abundance: NA
CDR3aa: CASSPGPNSGANVLTF
CDR3nt: TGTGCCAGCAGCCCGGGTCCTAACTCTGGGGCCAACGTCCTGACTTTC

d_gene: NA
j_gene: TRBJ1-1
v_gene: TRBV9
abundance: NA
CDR3aa: CASSVDLFQGRTEAFF
CDR3nt: TGTGCCAGCAGCGTAGATCTCTTTCAGGGGAGGACTGAAGCTTTCTTT

d_gene: TRBD1
j_gene: TRBJ2-3
v_gene: TRBV6-6
abundance: NA
CDR3aa: CASSKGQVTDTQYF
CDR3nt: TGTGCCAGCAGTAAGGGACAGGTCACAGATACGCAGTATTTT

d_gene: TRBD1
j_gene: TRBJ1-1
v_gene: TRBV28
abundance: NA
CDR3aa: CASSPPRQGAEAFF
CDR3nt: TGTGCCAGCAGTCCCCCCCGACAGGGGGCTGAAGCTTTCTTT

d_gene: NA
j_gene: TRBJ2-5
v_gene: TRBV28
abundance: NA
CDR3aa: CASSSGLQETQYF
CDR3nt: TGTGCCAGCAGTTCGGGACTGCAAGAGACCCAGTACTTC

d_gene: NA
j_gene: TRBJ1-1
v_gene: TRBV27
abundance: few
CDR3aa: CASSLSDRSFEAFF
CDR3nt: TGTGCCAGCAGTTTATCGGACAGATCCTTTGAAGCTTTCTTT

d_gene: NA
j_gene: TRBJ2-7
v_gene: TRBV9
abundance: NA
CDR3aa: CASNPGGGRSYEQYF
CDR3nt: TGTGCCAGCAACCCCGGAGGGGGTAGGTCCTACGAGCAGTACTTC

d_gene: NA
j_gene: TRBJ2-7
v_gene: TRBV5-1
abundance: NA
CDR3aa: CASSLGPGAYEQYF
CDR3nt: TGCGCCAGCAGCTTGGGTCCGGGGGCCTACGAGCAGTACTTC

d_gene: NA
j_gene: TRBJ1-1
v_gene: TRBV14
abundance: NA
CDR3aa: CASSQDWVLRGTEAFF
CDR3nt: TGTGCCAGCAGCCAAGATTGGGTCCTCAGGGGCACTGAAGCTTTCTTT

d_gene: NA
j_gene: TRBJ1-1
v_gene: TRBV5-6
abundance: NA
CDR3aa: CASSGGGSNTEAFF
CDR3nt: TGTGCCAGCAGCGGCGGGGGGTCTAACACTGAAGCTTTCTTT

d_gene: TRBD1
j_gene: TRBJ1-5
v_gene: TRBV28
abundance: NA
CDR3aa: CASSLWTGKVGSNQPQHF
CDR3nt: TGTGCCAGCAGTTTATGGACAGGGAAAGTCGGGAGCAATCAGCCCCAGCATTTT

d_gene: TRBD2
j_gene: TRBJ2-7
v_gene: TRBV28
abundance: NA
CDR3aa: CASRWGGSSYEQYF
CDR3nt: TGTGCCTCCCGGTGGGGGGGGAGCTCCTACGAGCAGTACTTC

d_gene: NA
j_gene: TRBJ1-5
v_gene: TRBV27
abundance: NA
CDR3aa: CASSLGWDPNQPQHF
CDR3nt: TGTGCCAGCAGTTTAGGTTGGGACCCCAATCAGCCCCAGCATTTT

d_gene: NA
j_gene: TRBJ2-1
v_gene: TRBV27
abundance: NA
CDR3aa: CASSQGRYNEQFF
CDR3nt: TGTGCCAGCAGTCAGGGGCGCTACAATGAGCAGTTCTTC